The entry that follows covers one T cell receptor (beta chain) sequence. What it binds is not known. Time point of the sample: newly diagnosed GD, antithyroid drugs for less than 3 months. PBMCs were the source of the RNA used for TCR sequencing. Graves' disease diagnosis was established per American Thyroid Association guidelines. The sample comes from a study of regulatory T cells in long-lasting Graves disease. Study-wide results and limits: New patients shared around 920 public clonotypes, fewer than the roughly 2,500 shared by persistent patients.

Combining iRepertoire HTBI primers with Arm-PCR of CDR3 regions, the authors built TCR beta libraries. MiXCR was run by TCRdb on the multiplex PCR reads, yielding one entry per CDR3 protein. The sample includes about 620,000 distinct CDR3 sequences, about 15% of them seen just once. In germline, CDR1 is DFQATT, CDR2 SNEGSKA (reference sequence). The CDR3 covers 16 residues. The germline V and J ends were trimmed by 0 bases and 0 bases, with 9 bases remaining between them. The sample was also linked to a second study, of T cells in Graves' hyperthyroidism and ophthalmopathy. From that study: The HTBI primer set drove a first-round RT-PCR of the TCR CDR3.

The receptor was isolated from a woman between 25 and 40 years old with Graves disease. The sequences come from peripheral blood mononuclear cells (PBMCs), collected at new diagnosis, from a patient treated with antithyroid drugs. V gene TRBV20-1 combines with J gene TRBJ2-6; TRBD2 is a possible D gene (6 bases). CDR3 sequence: CSAREGGNSGANVLTF. As DNA, the CDR3 is TGCAGTGCTAGAGAGGGGGGTAACTCTGGGGCCAACGTCCTGACTTTC.